A single sample gave rise to the 27 T cell receptor beta chains below, sequenced in a study of OX40 agonist ivuxolimab in advanced cancers. Libraries were made using the immunoSEQ multiplex PCR assay. The source is immuneACCESS, and TCRdb retained only in-frame sequences with V and J called. Part of the clones is not carried over; for the studies checked, unresolved V genes explain less than half of this, and the remainder is unexplained. The sample yields around 65,000 clones; approximately 90% were counted once. The ten largest clones represent around 20% of the sample. Specimen: CD4+ or CD8+ T cells sorted from blood, collected in a trial of the OX40 agonist ivuxolimab. These receptors were collected from an adult with an advanced solid tumor such as melanoma, head and neck, liver or kidney cancer.

This clone occurred a few times. The CDR3 nucleotides read TGTGCCAGCAGTGAATGGCAGGGGAGCTACGAGCAGTACTTC. It yields the protein CASSEWQGSYEQYF. This chain connects TRBV2 to TRBJ2-7; D is perhaps TRBD1 (6 bases). The CDR3 runs to 14 residues. The germline V gene has CDR1 SNHLY and CDR2 FYNNEI. The V and J ends lost 2 bases and 3 bases respectively, with 11 bases between them. Combining the CDR3 with reference TRBV2 and TRBJ2-7 gives the whole variable domain EPEVTQTPSHQVTQMGQEVILRCVPISNHLYFYWYRQILGQKVEFLVSFYNNEISEKSEIFDDQFSVERPDGSNFTLKIRSTKLEDSAMYFCASSEWQGSYEQYFGPGTRLTVT.

The chain carries TRBV6-6 and TRBJ2-4; 8 nucleotides align to TRBD2. There are 16 residues in the CDR3. Germline V gene lookup returns CDR1 MNHNY and CDR2 SVGAGI (reference sequence). V trimming: 2 bases; J trimming: 4 bases; junction bases outside the gene matches: 7. CDR3 in DNA: TGTGCCAGCAGTTACGTGCTGCGGGGGGAAAAAAACATTCAGTACTTC. It is translated as CASSYVLRGEKNIQYF.

V usage is TRBV2 and J usage is TRBJ2-7; D gene unclear. This CDR3 is built from 13 residues. V was trimmed by 1 base and J by 2 bases, leaving 6 bases between them. Germline CDR1 reads SNHLY; CDR2 reads FYNNEI. The CDR3: CASSEVATYEQYF. The CDR3 bases are TGTGCCAGCAGTGAAGTAGCTACCTACGAGCAGTACTTC.

The chain links TRBV28 to TRBJ2-1; no clear D. Germline-derived CDR1 and CDR2 are MDHEN and SYDVKM. The CDR3 covers 15 residues. Trimming left V 2 bases short and J 3 bases short, with 11 bases between. DNA for the CDR3: TGTGCCAGCAGTTTAGGACGGAATAACTACAATGAGCAGTTCTTC. Translating gives CASSLGRNNYNEQFF.

The J gene is TRBJ2-1, the V gene TRBV15; 8 bases map to TRBD2. The CDR3 runs to 16 residues. Germline trimming cut 8 bases from V and 3 bases from J; bases unmatched to any gene: 12. Germline V gives CDR1 LNHNV, CDR2 YYDKDF (reference sequence). The CDR3 region is CATGSKAGGLYNEQFF. In DNA form, the CDR3 reads TGTGCCACCGGTTCCAAGGCGGGGGGCCTCTACAATGAGCAGTTCTTC.

The rearrangement uses TRBV28 and TRBJ2-2; D gene uncertain. This CDR3 comprises 14 residues. Looked up from germline, CDR1 is MDHEN and CDR2 is SYDVKM. Trimming pared 3 bases from V and 0 bases from J, leaving 5 bases between. The CDR3 loop is CASSFRSNTGELFF. The DNA for the CDR3 is TGTGCCAGCAGTTTTCGATCGAACACCGGGGAGCTGTTTTTT.

This sequence joins TRBV28 and TRBJ2-1; no firm D call. Trimming took 5 bases from V and 6 from J, leaving 2 bases between them. The V gene's germline CDR1 is MDHEN and CDR2 SYDVKM. CDR3 length equals 10 residues. CDR3 sequence reads: CASSANEQFF. CDR3 sequence (DNA): TGTGCCAGCAGTGCCAATGAGCAGTTCTTC.

This clone was recorded a few times. The V gene is TRBV12-1, the J gene TRBJ1-6. TRBV12-1 is noted as a pseudogene. The CDR3 runs to 15 residues. The CDR3 nucleotides read TGTGCCAGCAGCTTTGCGCACTCGCATAATTCACCCCTCCACTTT. This translates into CASSFAHSHNSPLHF.

Worth noting for this clone: One end of the junction fails to match germline, which may point to a read error. The rearrangement uses TRBV11-2 and TRBJ2-5, with TRBD2 matching 10 bases. This CDR3 is built from 15 residues. The germline gives CDR1 SGHAT, CDR2 FQNNGV. CDR3 loop: CASSFNSGGQETRYF. The CDR3 nucleotides are TGTGCCAGCAGCTTCAATAGCGGGGGGCAAGAGACCCGGTACTTC.

The chain carries TRBV11-2 and TRBJ2-1; maybe TRBD2 (6 bases). The CDR3 covers 15 residues. Germline CDR1 SGHAT, CDR2 FQNNGV. Trimming shortened V by 4 bases and J by 0 bases, and 10 bases separated the two germline ends. Here the CDR3 reads CASSSGRGSYNEQFF. DNA of the CDR3: TGTGCCAGCAGCTCGGGGCGGGGCTCCTACAATGAGCAGTTCTTC.

The chain uses TRBV4-1 and TRBJ1-5; D is ambiguous. Trimming took off 0 bases at V and 0 bases at J, with 15 bases between the two ends. The germline gives CDR1 MGHRA, CDR2 YSYEKL. This CDR3 comprises 18 residues. CDR3 residues: CASSQELGVGYSNQPQHF. The DNA of the CDR3 is TGCGCCAGCAGCCAAGAACTCGGGGTCGGATATAGCAATCAGCCCCAGCATTTT.

This chain uses TRBV19 with TRBJ1-5, with D unclear. The CDR3 is made up of 12 amino acids. V was clipped by 7 bases and J by 7 bases, with 11 bases between them. Germline V gives CDR1 LNHDA, CDR2 SQIVND (reference sequence). Here the CDR3 DNA reads TGTGCCAGTAAGGAGAACGAACAGCCCCAGCATTTT. Protein: CASKENEQPQHF. Full variable domain (missing parts from reference TRBV19 and TRBJ1-5): DGGITQSPKYLFRKEGQNVTLSCEQNLNHDAMYWYRQDPGQGLRLIYYSQIVNDFQKGDIAEGYSVSREKKESFPLTVTSAQKNPTAFYLCASKENEQPQHFGDGTRLSIL.

The J gene is TRBJ2-5, the V gene TRBV15, with D possibly being TRBD2 (5 bases). V lost 0 bases and J lost 3, with 5 bases in between. The CDR3 runs to 13 residues. Germline lookup yields CDR1 LNHNV and CDR2 YYDKDF (reference sequence). In DNA form, the CDR3 reads TGTGCCACCAGCAGAGATAGCGAAGAGACCCAGTACTTC. This sequence encodes CATSRDSEETQYF.

This clone was detected a few times. V is TRBV11-2 and J is TRBJ2-7; TRBD2 is a possible D gene (7 bases). CDR3 length equals 12 residues. Germline loops: CDR1 SGHAT, CDR2 FQNNGV. V dropped 5 bases and J dropped 7 bases, with 12 bases sitting between them. CDR3 nucleotide sequence: TGTGCCAGCAGCCAGGGGCGGGGGGAGCAGTACTTC. It translates to CASSQGRGEQYF.

The V gene is TRBV6-5, the J gene TRBJ2-6; D call uncertain. The germline CDR1 and CDR2 sequences are MNHEY and SVGAGI. The CDR3 is made up of 14 amino acids. The V end was cut by 6 bases, the J end by 7 bases, with 13 bases between. In DNA form, the CDR3 reads TGTGCCAGCAGCGTAAGTGGGGTTGCCAACGTCCTGACTTTC. Its translation is CASSVSGVANVLTF.

The chain carries TRBV7-9 and TRBJ1-3, with TRBD1 as a possible D gene (6 bases). Germline CDR1 reads SEHNR; CDR2 reads FQNEAQ (reference sequence). There are 15 residues in the CDR3. The V end was cut by 3 bases, the J end by 6 bases, with 15 bases between. CDR3 DNA: TGTGCCAGCAGCTTGGACGGGGGCAATGAAAACACCATATATTTT. Its protein product is CASSLDGGNENTIYF.

The CDR3: CASSPGYLANTGELFF. The CDR3 DNA sequence: TGCGCCAGCAGCCCCGGGTATCTGGCGAACACCGGGGAGCTGTTTTTT. The chain couples TRBV4-1 to TRBJ2-2, with D unclear. Per germline, CDR1 MGHRA and CDR2 YSYEKL. V dropped 4 bases and J dropped 0 bases, with 12 bases sitting between them. The CDR3 is 16 amino acids.

The V and J genes are TRBV10-3 and TRBJ1-2, with D tentatively TRBD1 (6 bases). Germline CDR1 reads ENHRY; CDR2 reads SYGVKD. The CDR3 runs to 14 residues. Trimming took off 0 bases at V and 4 bases at J, with 9 bases between the two ends. CDR3 residues: CAISESAQGYGYTF. The CDR3 DNA sequence: TGTGCCATCAGTGAGTCGGCACAGGGCTATGGCTACACCTTC.

V is TRBV9 and J is TRBJ2-5; weak D call: TRBD2 (7 bases). CDR1 and CDR2 (germline): SGDLS, YYNGEE. The CDR3 has 13 residues. V shed 7 bases and J shed 7 bases, with 17 bases lying between them. The chain's CDR3 is CASGGGASVTQYF. The DNA for the CDR3 is TGTGCCAGCGGGGGGGGCGCGTCCGTGACCCAGTACTTC.

Here the CDR3 reads CASSVNWWDEQFF. The CDR3 DNA reads TGTGCCAGCAGCGTAAACTGGTGGGATGAGCAGTTCTTC. The V and J genes are TRBV9 and TRBJ2-1; no definite D call. CDR1 and CDR2 (germline): SGDLS, YYNGEE. The CDR3 loop spans 13 amino acids. Between the trimmed V and J ends, which lost 1 base and 8 bases, there was a span of 10 bases. Complete variable domain (other parts from reference TRBV9 and TRBJ2-1): DSGVTQTPKHLITATGQRVTLRCSPRSGDLSVYWYQQSLDQGLQFLIQYYNGEERAKGNILERFSAQQFPDLHSELNLSSLELGDSALYFCASSVNWWDEQFFGPGTRLTVL.

The chain employs TRBV4-1 and TRBJ1-4, with D uncertain. The length of the CDR3 is 16 residues. CDR1 is MGHRA, CDR2 YSYEKL, per germline. Trimming left V 0 bases short and J 2 bases short, with 10 bases between. The CDR3 region has the DNA TGCGCCAGCAGCCAAGATTTCACAGCTACTAATGAAAAACTGTTTTTT. Its translation: CASSQDFTATNEKLFF.

The chain couples TRBV4-1 to TRBJ2-5; D is undetermined. CDR3 size: 14 residues. V gave up 2 bases and J gave up 1 base, with 8 bases separating them. The germline V gene has CDR1 MGHRA and CDR2 YSYEKL. CDR3 sequence: CASSQRYSQETQYF. The DNA for the CDR3 is TGCGCCAGCAGCCAAAGGTACAGCCAAGAGACCCAGTACTTC.

The chain has TRBV19 and TRBJ2-1, with D possibly called TRBD1 or TRBD2 (6 bases each). The CDR3 sequence is 14 residues long. From germline, CDR1 is LNHDA and CDR2 SQIVND (reference sequence). V was trimmed by 4 bases and J by 6 bases, leaving 13 bases between them. The CDR3 DNA is TGTGCCAGTAGTAGGCCGGGGGCAGTCAATGAGCAGTTCTTC. Protein sequence: CASSRPGAVNEQFF.

The V gene is TRBV19, the J gene TRBJ2-1; no clear D. Per the germline V gene, CDR1 is LNHDA and CDR2 is SQIVND (reference sequence). This CDR3 has 16 residues. Trimming removed 0 bases at V and 5 bases at J, with 14 bases between. CDR3 amino acids: CASSIDLVNPNNEQFF. The CDR3 coding sequence is TGTGCCAGTAGTATAGATCTGGTTAATCCCAACAATGAGCAGTTCTTC.

V usage is TRBV25-1 and J usage is TRBJ1-1; D unresolved. The V end was cut by 4 bases, the J end by 1 base, with 4 bases between. This CDR3 comprises 12 residues. Germline V gene data show CDR1 as MGHDK and CDR2 as SYGVNS. The CDR3 region is CASSAPNTEAFF. The CDR3, as DNA: TGTGCCAGCAGTGCGCCGAACACTGAAGCTTTCTTT. The full variable domain, with the rest looked up from reference TRBV25-1 and TRBJ1-1, is EADIYQTPRYLVIGTGKKITLECSQTMGHDKMYWYQQDPGMELHLIHYSYGVNSTEKGDLSSESTVSRIRTEHFPLTLESARPSHTSQYLCASSAPNTEAFFGQGTRLTVV.

The sample holds a few counts of this clone. The V gene is TRBV29-1, the J gene TRBJ2-7, with a weak D call TRBD1 (7 bases). There are 13 residues in the CDR3. The V gene's germline CDR1 is SQVTM and CDR2 ANQGSEA. V lost 6 bases, J lost 2 bases, and 14 bases lay in between. CDR3 sequence (DNA): TGCAGCGTCTCAGGGGGGATGGCCTACGAGCAGTACTTC. Amino acid sequence: CSVSGGMAYEQYF.

This rearrangement joins TRBV6-1 to TRBJ2-3; 8 bases match TRBD2. J was trimmed by 2 bases and V by 2 bases; bases with no gene match: 15. The CDR3 has 19 residues. Germline lookup yields CDR1 MNHNS and CDR2 SASEGT. CDR3 sequence reads: CASSEIIVPGGGITDTQYF. DNA for the CDR3: TGTGCCAGCAGTGAAATAATAGTCCCGGGGGGGGGAATCACAGATACGCAGTATTTT.